What follows are 20 T cell receptor beta chains derived from one specimen sequenced in a study of cytomegalovirus exposure and HLA in healthy donors. The PCR made use of 60 Vbeta and 13 Jbeta primers. Profiled with immunoSEQ multiplex PCR; TCRdb holds only in-frame clones, not every one. The table shows 100,000 to 150,000 clones, with 73% occurring only once. The sample was PBMCs. These TCRs come from a woman aged 40 to 49 in good health and CMV-seropositive.

The chain links TRBV4-2 to TRBJ2-2; TRBD1 matches at 7 bases. Germline assignment: CDR1 LGHNA and CDR2 YNFKEQ. This CDR3 is built from 16 residues. V shed 3 bases and J 0 bases; nucleotides not matched to a gene: 4. The CDR3 protein is CASSQAGTANTGELFF. The CDR3 DNA is TGTGCCAGCAGCCAGGCCGGGACAGCGAACACCGGGGAGCTGTTTTTT.

Turning to this clone: Other DNA sequences of this sample code for an identical CDR3. CDR3 DNA sequence: TGCGCCAGCAGCCAGGACAGGTCCTCTGGGGCCAACGTCCTGACTTTC. Residues: CASSQDRSSGANVLTF. The chain is built from TRBV4-3 and TRBJ2-6; TRBD1 matches at 7 bases. The CDR3 has 16 amino acids. V lost 3 bases to trimming and J lost 0 bases; unmatched junction nucleotides: 2. Germline CDR1 is LGHNA and CDR2 is YSLEER.

The rearrangement links TRBV7-3 to TRBJ2-1; 9 bases match TRBD2. This CDR3 contains 16 residues. Trimming removed 4 bases from V and 5 bases from J; junction bases left unmatched: 9. Germline V gene lookup returns CDR1 SGHTA and CDR2 FQGTGA. The CDR3 is CASSSGGSGSHNEQFF. CDR3 DNA: TGTGCCAGCAGCTCCGGCGGTAGCGGGAGTCACAATGAGCAGTTCTTC.

Turning to this clone: The same CDR3 is also encoded by other DNA sequences in this sample. This chain links TRBV9 with TRBJ1-1, with 7 bases aligning to TRBD1. Trimming removed 3 bases from V and 1 base from J; junction bases left unmatched: 3. The germline gives CDR1 SGDLS, CDR2 YYNGEE. The CDR3 has 14 residues. The CDR3 loop is CASSERDRNTEAFF. DNA for the CDR3: TGTGCCAGCAGCGAACGGGACAGGAACACTGAAGCTTTCTTT.

The chain is built from TRBV4-3 and TRBJ1-4, with 11 positions matching TRBD1. After removal of 0 bases from V and 0 bases from J, the junction contained 9 bases not matched to a gene. This CDR3 has 20 residues. Looked up from germline, CDR1 is LGHNA and CDR2 is YSLEER. CDR3 bases: TGCGCCAGCAGCCAAGATCTCTGGACAGGGGGCTACGCAACTAATGAAAAACTGTTTTTT. Translating it yields CASSQDLWTGGYATNEKLFF.

The CDR3 loop reads CASRQTENTEAFF. CDR3 DNA sequence: TGCGCCAGCAGACAGACAGAGAACACTGAAGCTTTCTTT. The rearrangement links TRBV5-1 to TRBJ1-1; the D gene is possibly TRBD1 (5 bases). CDR1 and CDR2 from the germline V gene are SGHRS and YFSETQ. The CDR3 is 13 amino acids. Trimming left V 5 bases short and J 1 base short, with 9 bases between. The variable domain in full, completed from reference TRBV5-1 and TRBJ1-1, reads KAGVTQTPRYLIKTRGQQVTLSCSPISGHRSVSWYQQTPGQGLQFLFEYFSETQRNKGNFPGRFSGRQFSNSRSEMNVSTLELGDSALYLCASRQTENTEAFFGQGTRLTVV.

The chain combines TRBV5-1 with TRBJ2-2; 10 bases map to TRBD2. This CDR3 contains 18 residues. V dropped 1 base and J dropped 2; count of bases not matched to a gene: 8. From germline, CDR1 is SGHRS and CDR2 YFSETQ. CDR3 in DNA: TGCGCCAGCAGCTTGACTCCGACTAGCGGGTTTAACACCGGGGAGCTGTTTTTT. Translating it yields CASSLTPTSGFNTGELFF.

This rearrangement joins TRBV6-6 to TRBJ1-4; no clear D. The CDR3 is 16 amino acids. Trimming cost V 6 bases and J 8 bases, with 22 bases left between them. Germline-derived CDR1 and CDR2 are MNHNY and SVGAGI (reference sequence). CDR3 nucleotide sequence: TGTGCCAGCAGCCGACAACTTGGATCCCAAATCGAAAAACTGTTTTTT. Its translation is CASSRQLGSQIEKLFF.

This rearrangement joins TRBV28 to TRBJ1-6, with D uncertain. Trimming left V 3 bases short and J 5 bases short, with 8 bases between. CDR3 size: 14 residues. Germline CDR1 MDHEN, CDR2 SYDVKM. CDR3 residues: CASSLRVNNSPLHF. DNA of the CDR3: TGTGCCAGCAGTTTGCGGGTTAATAATTCACCCCTCCACTTT.

The sample holds one count of this clone. The chain recombines TRBV11-2 with TRBJ1-2; TRBD1 matches 8 bases. The trim removed 6 bases at V and 14 bases at J, leaving 8 bases unmatched. In germline, CDR1 is SGHAT, CDR2 FQNNGV. The CDR3 consists of 11 residues. The CDR3 DNA is TGTGCCAGCAGTTCTGGACAGGGTGGGACCTTC. Its protein is CASSSGQGGTF.

The chain couples TRBV5-5 to TRBJ1-1, with TRBD1 identical over 8 bases. The length of the CDR3 is 15 residues. V dropped 4 bases and J dropped 0; count of bases not matched to a gene: 5. CDR1 is SGHKS, CDR2 YYEKEE, per germline (reference sequence). The CDR3 coding sequence is TGTGCCAGCAGCGACGAACAGGGGGTGAACACTGAAGCTTTCTTT. It encodes CASSDEQGVNTEAFF. Looking up the rest from reference TRBV5-5 and TRBJ1-1 gives the full variable domain: DAGVTQSPTHLIKTRGQQVTLRCSPISGHKSVSWYQQVLGQGPQFIFQYYEKEERGRGNFPDRFSARQFPNYSSELNVNALLLGDSALYLCASSDEQGVNTEAFFGQGTRLTVV.

V and J are TRBV19 and TRBJ2-5; maybe TRBD1 (5 bases). CDR1 and CDR2 from the germline V gene are LNHDA and SQIVND (reference sequence). V shed 3 bases and J shed 2 bases, with 10 bases lying between them. The CDR3 loop spans 14 amino acids. The CDR3 DNA follows: TGTGCCAGTAGTATGGGGCAGCTGCAAGAGACCCAGTACTTC. It codes for CASSMGQLQETQYF.

V usage is TRBV19 and J usage is TRBJ1-5; D is uncertain. CDR1 is LNHDA and CDR2 is SQIVND in the germline V gene (reference sequence). The ends were cut back, 6 bases at V and 5 bases at J, with 14 bases in the middle. The CDR3 has 14 residues. This chain's CDR3 is CASRPGIADQPQHF. CDR3 DNA sequence: TGTGCCAGTAGACCCGGGATAGCCGATCAGCCCCAGCATTTT.

This chain links TRBV6-5 with TRBJ2-7; the match to TRBD1 covers 7 bases. The V gene end was trimmed by 7 bases and the J gene end by 0 bases; junction bases not matched to a gene: 9. Germline loops: CDR1 MNHEY, CDR2 SVGAGI. This CDR3 contains 15 residues. CDR3 nucleotide sequence: TGTGCCAGCACCAGGGGACAGACTTACTCCTACGAGCAGTACTTC. This encodes CASTRGQTYSYEQYF.

The rearrangement links TRBV27 to TRBJ2-7; 7 nucleotides line up with TRBD1. Trimming took 4 bases from V and 4 from J; bases not matched to a gene: 10. The CDR3 covers 15 residues. CDR1 and CDR2 (germline): MNHEY, SMNVEV (reference sequence). The CDR3 coding sequence is TGTGCCAGCAGTTCACCGGACAGGAATTTTTACGAGCAGTACTTC. This translates into CASSSPDRNFYEQYF.

This chain connects TRBV9 to TRBJ2-1; 9 bases are a match to TRBD1. The CDR3 contains 17 residues. The junction had 11 bases not matched to a gene; V was cut back by 0 bases and J by 7 bases. CDR1 and CDR2 (germline): SGDLS, YYNGEE. The CDR3 DNA follows: TGTGCCAGCAGCGTAGAGTGGGGGACAGGGTCAAAAAATGAGCAGTTCTTC. Translating it yields CASSVEWGTGSKNEQFF.

The gene calls are TRBV7-2 and TRBJ2-7, with D hard to call. The CDR3 sequence is 13 residues long. Per the germline V gene, CDR1 is SGHTA and CDR2 is FQGNSA. Trimming pared 3 bases from V and 5 bases from J, leaving 11 bases between. CDR3 region: CASSFRFNDEQYF. The CDR3 region has the DNA TGTGCCAGCAGCTTCAGGTTTAACGACGAGCAGTACTTC.

Notes on this clone: The junction and the germline gene differ at one end; a read error may be behind it. The chain combines TRBV28 with TRBJ2-7, with D unresolved. This CDR3 is built from 15 residues. Looked up from germline, CDR1 is MDHEN and CDR2 is SYDVKM. The CDR3 DNA follows: TGTGCCAGCAGTTTAGACGGTCGTAATGTTGGCCAGGTCCTCTTC. Amino acid sequence: CASSLDGRNVGQVLF.

V and J are TRBV4-2 and TRBJ2-7, with D possibly matching TRBD1 (5 bases). Trimming took 0 bases from V and 3 from J, leaving 15 bases between them. CDR3 length: 16 residues. In germline, CDR1 is LGHNA, CDR2 YNFKEQ. In nucleotides, the CDR3 is TGTGCCAGCAGCCAAGATTTGGAAATAGGGGTCTACGAGCAGTACTTC. Its protein product is CASSQDLEIGVYEQYF.

The CDR3 DNA is TGTGCCAGCAGCCACAACCCACAGGGTAGAGGTGGCTACACCTTC. It is translated as CASSHNPQGRGGYTF. This chain links TRBV11-2 with TRBJ1-2; a weak D match, TRBD1 (6 bases). CDR1 and CDR2 (germline): SGHAT, FQNNGV. The CDR3 length is 15 residues. Trimming stripped 5 bases from V and 7 bases from J, with 20 bases between.